Each of the 19 T cell receptor beta chains below was sequenced from the same sample in a study of PD-1 blockade in mismatch repair-deficient tumors. Data came from immunoSEQ multiplex PCR; TCRdb stores just in-frame clones and leaves some out. The repertoire consists of about 120,000 clones, with approximately 90% occurring once and the leading ten covering around an eighth. Sequences were derived from peripheral blood, sampled 44 weeks after starting pembrolizumab. Receptors were obtained from an adult with mismatch repair-deficient cancer.

This rearrangement joins TRBV5-3 to TRBJ1-5, with a possible D match to TRBD1 (5 bases). TRBV5-3 is given ORF status, its function remaining uncertain. V lost 5 bases to trimming and J lost 0 bases, with 9 bases between them. The length of the CDR3 is 14 residues. CDR3 sequence: CARRPDSSNQPQHF. The DNA for the CDR3 is TGTGCCAGAAGACCAGACAGTAGCAATCAGCCCCAGCATTTT.

This chain uses TRBV21-1 with TRBJ1-2; no DNA check was done on the table's D call, TRBD1. TRBV21-1 is reported as a pseudogene. This CDR3 comprises 17 residues. The CDR3 loop is CASSGNFGGQGNYGYTF. In DNA form, the CDR3 reads TGTGCCAGCAGCGGAAACTTTGGGGGACAGGGAAACTATGGCTACACCTTC.

The gene calls are TRBV5-1 and TRBJ2-2, with a tentative D call TRBD2 (5 bases). This CDR3 spans 15 amino acids. Trimming removed 3 bases at V and 1 base at J, with 10 bases between. Looked up from germline, CDR1 is SGHRS and CDR2 is YFSETQ. The CDR3 region has the DNA TGCGCCAGCAGCTCCACGGGGTTGAACACCGGGGAGCTGTTTTTT. Protein sequence: CASSSTGLNTGELFF.

This sequence joins TRBV27 and TRBJ1-5, with D perhaps TRBD1 (5 bases). The V gene lost 2 bases and the J gene lost 4 bases, with 12 bases spanning the gap. CDR3 length: 15 residues. Germline lookup yields CDR1 MNHEY and CDR2 SMNVEV (reference sequence). CDR3 amino acids: CASSLGGSRNQPQHF. DNA of the CDR3: TGTGCCAGCAGTTTAGGGGGTAGTCGGAATCAGCCCCAGCATTTT.

This sequence joins TRBV27 and TRBJ2-3, with TRBD2 identical over 7 bases. This CDR3 comprises 17 residues. Germline-derived CDR1 and CDR2 are MNHEY and SMNVEV (reference sequence). J gave up 0 bases and V 0 bases, and 6 bases lay outside the gene matches. In nucleotides, the CDR3 is TGTGCCAGCAGTTTATCGATACGGGAGGCTAGCACAGATACGCAGTATTTT. This translates into CASSLSIREASTDTQYF.

With regard to this clone: One end of the junction varies from germline; a read error may be responsible. V gene TRBV7-7 combines with J gene TRBJ2-3, with 7 bases fitting TRBD1. The germline V gene encodes CDR1 SSHAT and CDR2 FNYEAQ (reference sequence). The CDR3 has 13 residues. The CDR3 DNA is TGTGCTAGCAGCTTTGACAGGGAACATACGCAGTATTTT. This codes for CASSFDREHTQYF. Supplemented by reference TRBV7-7 and TRBJ2-3, the full variable domain reads GAGVSQSPRYKVTKRGQDVTLRCDPISSHATLYWYQQALGQGPEFLTYFNYEAQPDKSGLPSDRFSAERPEGSISTLTIQRTEQRDSAMYRCASSFDREHTQYFGPGTRLTVL.

The gene calls are TRBV10-3 and TRBJ2-2; 8 nucleotides align to TRBD1. Germline trimming cut 6 bases from V and 1 base from J; bases unmatched to any gene: 4. CDR1 and CDR2 from the germline V gene are ENHRY and SYGVKD. CDR3 size: 15 residues. CDR3 nucleotide sequence: TGTGCCATCAGGGGGACAGGACGGAACACCGGGGAGCTGTTTTTT. Translated, it gives CAIRGTGRNTGELFF.

This clone was picked up one time. V usage is TRBV6-5 and J usage is TRBJ2-3, with 9 bases identical to TRBD1. The length of the CDR3 is 14 residues. Losses at the gene ends were 4 bases for V and 5 bases for J; bases not matched to a gene: 4. CDR1 MNHEY and CDR2 SVGAGI come from the germline V gene. CDR3 nucleotide sequence: TGTGCCAGCAGTTGGGACAGGGAGCTAGATACGCAGTATTTT. Protein: CASSWDRELDTQYF.

This rearrangement joins TRBV30 to TRBJ2-5; 12 bases fit TRBD1. Germline trimming cut 4 bases from V and 5 bases from J; bases unmatched to any gene: 8. CDR3 size: 15 residues. The germline V gene has CDR1 GTSNPN and CDR2 SVGIG (reference sequence). CDR3 DNA sequence: TGTGCCTGGACCCCCGGGACAGGGGGCAGGGAGACCCAGTACTTC. Translated: CAWTPGTGGRETQYF.

The chain carries TRBV19 and TRBJ2-2; D is possibly TRBD2 (5 bases). This CDR3 region has 14 residues. The V end lost 7 bases, the J end lost 3 bases, and 12 bases lay between the germline ends. Looked up from germline, CDR1 is LNHDA and CDR2 is SQIVND (reference sequence). CDR3 loop: CASISEGHTGELFF. The CDR3 coding sequence is TGTGCCAGTATAAGCGAGGGCCACACCGGGGAGCTGTTTTTT. The complete variable domain, with remaining parts taken from reference TRBV19 and TRBJ2-2, reads DGGITQSPKYLFRKEGQNVTLSCEQNLNHDAMYWYRQDPGQGLRLIYYSQIVNDFQKGDIAEGYSVSREKKESFPLTVTSAQKNPTAFYLCASISEGHTGELFFGEGSRLTVL.

The chain has TRBV11-2 and TRBJ2-1; a possible D gene is TRBD2 (6 bases). The V and J ends lost 5 bases and 4 bases respectively, with 12 bases between them. The CDR3 spans 14 residues. The germline V gene has CDR1 SGHAT and CDR2 FQNNGV. In nucleotides, the CDR3 is TGTGCCAGCAGCCGGGGACTGTTGTACAATGAGCAGTTCTTC. Its translation is CASSRGLLYNEQFF. The full variable domain, in which reference TRBV11-2 and TRBJ2-1 provide the parts outside the CDR3, is EAGVAQSPRYKIIEKRQSVAFWCNPISGHATLYWYQQILGQGPKLLIQFQNNGVVDDSQLPKDRFSAERLKGVDSTLKIQPAKLEDSAVYLCASSRGLLYNEQFFGPGTRLTVL.

The CDR3 DNA follows: TGTGCCAGTAGTCCCCAGGACACAATTAATGAAAAACTGTTTTTT. Amino acid sequence: CASSPQDTINEKLFF. This chain uses TRBV19 with TRBJ1-4; tentative D call: TRBD1 (5 bases). Trimming cost V 5 bases and J 4 bases, with 14 bases left between them. The germline V gene has CDR1 LNHDA and CDR2 SQIVND (reference sequence). This CDR3 is 15 amino acids long.

This chain uses TRBV30 with TRBJ1-1, with 9 bases that match TRBD1. J gave up 4 bases and V 7 bases, and 13 bases lay outside the gene matches. The CDR3 has 15 amino acids. Per the germline V gene, CDR1 is GTSNPN and CDR2 is SVGIG (reference sequence). CDR3 in amino acids: CASYYRGRRSTEAFF. The CDR3 nucleotides are TGTGCCTCCTACTACAGGGGGCGAAGGAGCACTGAAGCTTTCTTT.

This clone was found once. V and J are TRBV10-2 and TRBJ2-7; D gene ambiguous. Germline CDR1 and CDR2: WSHSY and SAAADI. Between the trimmed V and J ends, which lost 8 bases and 5 bases, there was a span of 10 bases. The CDR3 consists of 11 residues. The DNA of the CDR3 is TGCGCCAGCCGTCATTTAGACGAGCAGTACTTC. Amino acids: CASRHLDEQYF.

This chain joins TRBV6-5 and TRBJ1-2, with a weak D call TRBD1 (5 bases). The CDR3 spans 16 residues. Per the germline V gene, CDR1 is MNHEY and CDR2 is SVGAGI. V was trimmed by 4 bases and J by 3 bases, leaving 18 bases between them. The CDR3: CASSSPSGGEYYGYTF. The CDR3, as DNA: TGTGCCAGCAGTTCCCCCTCTGGGGGGGAATACTATGGCTACACCTTC.

V is TRBV6-5 and J is TRBJ2-6; the D gene is possibly TRBD1 (6 bases). Germline CDR1 is MNHEY and CDR2 is SVGAGI. V lost 6 bases, J lost 4 bases, and 13 bases lay in between. There are 15 residues in the CDR3. CDR3 sequence (DNA): TGTGCCAGCAGACACAGGGTACCGGGGGCCAACGTCCTGACTTTC. The encoded protein is CASRHRVPGANVLTF.

V gene TRBV7-9 combines with J gene TRBJ2-5; the D is unclear. The V gene lost 6 bases and the J gene lost 2 bases, with 10 bases spanning the gap. Germline loops: CDR1 SEHNR, CDR2 FQNEAQ (reference sequence). CDR3 length: 13 amino acids. The CDR3 is CASRDRGQETQYF. CDR3 nucleotides: TGTGCCAGCAGGGATCGAGGACAAGAGACCCAGTACTTC.

The chain links TRBV28 to TRBJ1-1; D is unclear. V was pared by 5 bases and J by 2 bases, with 9 bases between. Germline assignment: CDR1 MDHEN and CDR2 SYDVKM. The CDR3 extends over 13 amino acids. The DNA of the CDR3 is TGTGCCAGCAGTCTACCCTACAACACTGAAGCTTTCTTT. Encoded protein: CASSLPYNTEAFF.

V usage is TRBV21-1 and J usage is TRBJ2-1; the D call of TRBD1 is as the table states it, not checked on the DNA. TRBV21-1 is termed a pseudogene. The CDR3 length is 13 residues. Written as DNA, the CDR3 is TGTGCCAGCAGCTCGACAGGGTGTGAAGAGCAGTTCTTC. The encoded protein is CASSSTGCEEQFF.